The present TCR beta chain was sequenced within a study of tumor-infiltrating lymphocytes in primary liver carcinoma. In regard to this clonotype: Its specificity is not known.

Study-level results: Tumor top-250-clone fraction significantly exceeded that of blood (p = 0.039). Tumor region pairs overlapped more than did tumor-adjacent and tumor-blood pairs.

Germline loops: CDR1 KGHSH, CDR2 LQKENI. Between the trimmed V and J ends, which lost 8 bases and 6 bases, there was a span of 15 bases. The CDR3 length is 13 residues. The investigators made TCR beta cDNA from roughly 0.45 ug total RNA, using a constant-region primer. Library construction for TCR beta comprised three nested multiplex PCR rounds performed with slightly modified ARM-PCR. TRBV1-TRBV30 forward and Cbeta reverse primers drove the first two roughly 10-cycle rounds. TCRdb re-called the multiplex PCR reads through MiXCR, storing one row per CDR3 protein. Here the sample spans over 100,000 distinct CDR3 sequences, around 65% being singletons. Scientists recovered RNA and DNA together from approximately 20-30 mg of unsorted bulk tissue.

Sample: tumor-adjacent normal liver tissue. This TCR was recovered from a woman aged 60-75 years with primary liver carcinoma and hepatitis B virus infection. The chain joins TRBV18 to TRBJ2-3; D uncertain. As DNA, the CDR3 is TGTGCCAGCACCCCACGGATGGCGGATACGCAGTATTTT. It specifies CASTPRMADTQYF.